This T cell receptor (beta chain) was profiled in a study of neurological immune-mediated disorders. Study results and caveats: HTLV-1-associated myelopathy led in TCR clonal expansion, while multiple sclerosis ranked lowest, below healthy controls.

TCRdb recomputed calls from the 5' RACE reads with MiXCR, one row per CDR3 protein. The data hold 60,000 or so distinct CDR3 sequences, with more than 3% observed a single time. Unsorted libraries were prepared from 2 million PBMCs that had been stored at -80 C. There are many counts of this clonotype. Its antigen is still unknown. This CDR3 is built from 15 residues. Germline CDR1 is SGHRS and CDR2 is YFSETQ. Trimming took 7 bases from V and 5 from J; bases not matched to a gene: 11. The V call is TRBV5-1, the J call TRBJ2-3; 9 nucleotides agree with TRBD2. This TCR came from a woman in her sixties or seventies with multiple sclerosis. Sequenced input: PBMCs. The CDR3 region has the DNA TGCGCCAGCGATTCGGGACTAGCTTTGCAAGATACGCAGTATTTT. This sequence encodes CASDSGLALQDTQYF.